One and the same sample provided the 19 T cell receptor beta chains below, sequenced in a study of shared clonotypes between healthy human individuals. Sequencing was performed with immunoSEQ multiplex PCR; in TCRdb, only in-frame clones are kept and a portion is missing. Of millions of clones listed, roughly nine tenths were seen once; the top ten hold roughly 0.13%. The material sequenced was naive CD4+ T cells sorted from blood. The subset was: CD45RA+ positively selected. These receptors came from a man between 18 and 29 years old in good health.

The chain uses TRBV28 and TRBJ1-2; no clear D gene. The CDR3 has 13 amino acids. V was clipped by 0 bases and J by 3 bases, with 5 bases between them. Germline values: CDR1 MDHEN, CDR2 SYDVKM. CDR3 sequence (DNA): TGTGCCAGCAGTTTATGGACGGACTATGGCTACACCTTC. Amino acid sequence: CASSLWTDYGYTF.

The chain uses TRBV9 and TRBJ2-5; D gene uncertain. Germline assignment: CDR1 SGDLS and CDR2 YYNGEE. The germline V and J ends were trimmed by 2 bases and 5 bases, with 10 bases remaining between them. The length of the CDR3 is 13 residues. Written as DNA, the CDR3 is TGTGCCAGCAGCGTTACCCTTCTGGAGACCCAGTACTTC. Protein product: CASSVTLLETQYF.

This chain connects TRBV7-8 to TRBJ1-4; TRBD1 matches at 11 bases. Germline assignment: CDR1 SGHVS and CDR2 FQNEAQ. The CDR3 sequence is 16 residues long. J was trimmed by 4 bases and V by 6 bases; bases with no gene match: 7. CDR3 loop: CASSIGQGAINEKLFF. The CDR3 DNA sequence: TGTGCCAGCAGTATAGGACAGGGGGCGATTAATGAAAAACTGTTTTTT.

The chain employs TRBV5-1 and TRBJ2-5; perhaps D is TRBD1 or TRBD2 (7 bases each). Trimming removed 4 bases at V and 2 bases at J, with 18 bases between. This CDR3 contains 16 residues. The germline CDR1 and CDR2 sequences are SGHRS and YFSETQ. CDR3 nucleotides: TGCGCCAGCAGCAGGGGGGGACAGACCTATCAAGAGACCCAGTACTTC. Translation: CASSRGGQTYQETQYF.

This chain's CDR3 is CAISESTGVDEQYF. The DNA for the CDR3 is TGTGCCATCAGTGAGTCGACGGGGGTTGACGAGCAGTACTTC. The chain joins TRBV10-3 to TRBJ2-5, with D perhaps TRBD2 (6 bases). The end of the DNA fits TRBJ2-7 better, so the J call may be wrong. Germline CDR1 is ENHRY and CDR2 is SYGVKD. The CDR3 loop spans 14 amino acids.

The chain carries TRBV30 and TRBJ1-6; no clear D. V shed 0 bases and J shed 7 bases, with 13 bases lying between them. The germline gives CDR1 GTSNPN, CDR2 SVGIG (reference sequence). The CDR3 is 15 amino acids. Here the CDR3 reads CAWSVRTLENSPLHF. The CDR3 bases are TGTGCCTGGAGTGTACGGACGCTAGAGAATTCACCCCTCCACTTT. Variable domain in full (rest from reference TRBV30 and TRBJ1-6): SQTIHQWPATLVQPVGSPLSLECTVEGTSNPNLYWYRQAAGRGLQLLFYSVGIGQISSEVPQNLSASRPQDRQFILSSKKLLLSDSGFYLCAWSVRTLENSPLHFGNGTRLTVT.

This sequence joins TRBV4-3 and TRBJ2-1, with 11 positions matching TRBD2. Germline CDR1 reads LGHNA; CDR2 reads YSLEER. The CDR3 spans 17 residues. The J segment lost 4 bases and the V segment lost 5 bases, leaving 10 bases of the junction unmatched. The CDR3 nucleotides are TGCGCCAGCAGCGAAGTGACTAGCGGGATCCGATACAATGAGCAGTTCTTC. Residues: CASSEVTSGIRYNEQFF.

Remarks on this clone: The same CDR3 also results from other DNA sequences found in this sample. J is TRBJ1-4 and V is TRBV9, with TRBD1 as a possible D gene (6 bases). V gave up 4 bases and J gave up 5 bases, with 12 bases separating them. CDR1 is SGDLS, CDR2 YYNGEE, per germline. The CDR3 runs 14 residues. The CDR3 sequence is CASSPGQSNEKLFF. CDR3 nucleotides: TGTGCCAGCAGCCCCGGACAGAGCAATGAAAAACTGTTTTTT.

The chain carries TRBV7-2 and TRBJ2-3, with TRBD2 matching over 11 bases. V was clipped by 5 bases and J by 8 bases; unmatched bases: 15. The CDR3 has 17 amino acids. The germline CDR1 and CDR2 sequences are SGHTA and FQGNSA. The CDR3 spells CASSVTLAGGPSGTQYF. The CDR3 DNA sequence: TGTGCCAGCAGCGTCACTCTAGCGGGAGGCCCTTCGGGTACGCAGTATTTT.

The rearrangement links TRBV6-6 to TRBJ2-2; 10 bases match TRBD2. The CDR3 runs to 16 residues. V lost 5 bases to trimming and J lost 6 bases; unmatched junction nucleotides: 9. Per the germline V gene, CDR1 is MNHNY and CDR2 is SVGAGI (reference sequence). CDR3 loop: CASSLLAGGGAGELFF. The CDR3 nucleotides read TGTGCCAGCAGTCTCTTAGCGGGAGGAGGGGCCGGGGAGCTGTTTTTT.

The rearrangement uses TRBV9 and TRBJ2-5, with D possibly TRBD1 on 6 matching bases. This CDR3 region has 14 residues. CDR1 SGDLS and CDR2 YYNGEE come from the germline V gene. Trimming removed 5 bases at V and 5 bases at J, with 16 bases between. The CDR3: CASSPGVAWETQYF. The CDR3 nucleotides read TGTGCCAGCAGTCCAGGGGTGGCTTGGGAGACCCAGTACTTC.

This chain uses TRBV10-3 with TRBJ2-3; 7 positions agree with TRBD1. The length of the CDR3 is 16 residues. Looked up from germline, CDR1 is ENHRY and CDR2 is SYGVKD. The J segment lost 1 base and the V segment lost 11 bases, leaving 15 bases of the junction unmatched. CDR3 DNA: TGTGCCTCGCAGAGCCCAAGGACAGGAGGCACAGATACGCAGTATTTT. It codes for CASQSPRTGGTDTQYF.

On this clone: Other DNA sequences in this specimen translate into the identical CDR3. The CDR3 region is CASSPDRGYGYTF. Here the CDR3 DNA reads TGTGCCAGCTCACCAGACAGGGGCTATGGCTACACCTTC. J is TRBJ1-2 and V is TRBV18; TRBD1 aligns across 8 bases. V trimming: 2 bases; J trimming: 4 bases; junction bases outside the gene matches: 0. This CDR3 region has 13 residues. Germline V CDR1 and CDR2: KGHSH, LQKENI. Looking up the rest from reference TRBV18 and TRBJ1-2 gives the full variable domain: NAGVMQNPRHLVRRRGQEARLRCSPMKGHSHVYWYRQLPEEGLKFMVYLQKENIIDESGMPKERFSAEFPKEGPSILRIQQVVRGDSAAYFCASSPDRGYGYTFGSGTRLTVV.

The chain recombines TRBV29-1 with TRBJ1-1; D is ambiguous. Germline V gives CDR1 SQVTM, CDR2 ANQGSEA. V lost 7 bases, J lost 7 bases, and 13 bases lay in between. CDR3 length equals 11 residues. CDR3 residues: CSATPGNEAFF. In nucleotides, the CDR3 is TGCAGCGCTACCCCGGGGAATGAAGCTTTCTTT. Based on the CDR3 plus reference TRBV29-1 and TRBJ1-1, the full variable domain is SAVISQKPSRDICQRGTSLTIQCQVDSQVTMMFWYRQQPGQSLTLIATANQGSEATYESGFVIDKFPISRPNLTFSTLTVSNMSPEDSSIYLCSATPGNEAFFGQGTRLTVV.

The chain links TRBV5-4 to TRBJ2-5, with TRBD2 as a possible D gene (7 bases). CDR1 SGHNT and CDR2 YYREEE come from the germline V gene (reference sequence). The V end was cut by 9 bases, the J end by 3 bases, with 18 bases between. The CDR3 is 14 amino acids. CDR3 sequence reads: CATSRGGTEETQYF. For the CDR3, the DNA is TGTGCCACCTCTAGGGGGGGAACGGAAGAGACCCAGTACTTC.

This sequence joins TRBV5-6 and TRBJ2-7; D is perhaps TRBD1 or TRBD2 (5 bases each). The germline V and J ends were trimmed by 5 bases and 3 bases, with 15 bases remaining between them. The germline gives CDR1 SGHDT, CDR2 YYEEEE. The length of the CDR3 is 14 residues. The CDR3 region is CASSWEQGFYEQYF. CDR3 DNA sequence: TGTGCCAGCAGTTGGGAGCAGGGATTCTACGAGCAGTACTTC.

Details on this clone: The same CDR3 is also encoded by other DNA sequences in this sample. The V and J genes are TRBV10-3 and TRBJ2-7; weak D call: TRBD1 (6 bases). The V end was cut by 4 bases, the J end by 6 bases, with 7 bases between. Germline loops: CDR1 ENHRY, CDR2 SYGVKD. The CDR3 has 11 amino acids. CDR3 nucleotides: TGTGCCATCAGTGGAGGGGGCGAGCAGTACTTC. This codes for CAISGGGEQYF.

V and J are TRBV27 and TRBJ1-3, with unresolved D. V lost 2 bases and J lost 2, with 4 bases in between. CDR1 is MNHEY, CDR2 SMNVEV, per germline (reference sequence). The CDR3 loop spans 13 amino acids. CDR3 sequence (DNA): TGTGCCAGCAGTTTACAGGCTGGAAACACCATATATTTT. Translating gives CASSLQAGNTIYF.

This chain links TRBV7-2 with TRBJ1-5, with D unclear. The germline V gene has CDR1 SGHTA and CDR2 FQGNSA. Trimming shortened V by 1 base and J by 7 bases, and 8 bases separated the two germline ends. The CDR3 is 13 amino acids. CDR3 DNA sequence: TGTGCCAGCAGCTTAGTGGTCGGCCAGCCCCAGCATTTT. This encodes CASSLVVGQPQHF.